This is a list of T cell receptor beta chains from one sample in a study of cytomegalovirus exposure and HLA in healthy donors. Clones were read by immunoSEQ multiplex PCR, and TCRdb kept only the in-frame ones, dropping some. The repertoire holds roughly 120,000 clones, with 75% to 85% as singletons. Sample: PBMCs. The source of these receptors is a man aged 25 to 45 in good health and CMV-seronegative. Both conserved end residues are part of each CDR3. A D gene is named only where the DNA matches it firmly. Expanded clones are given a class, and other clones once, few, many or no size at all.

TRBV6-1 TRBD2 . CASSVLAGPTASYEQYF
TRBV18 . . CASSPAGRSYEQYF
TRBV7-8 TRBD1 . CASSLPGTGVRTYEQYF
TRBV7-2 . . CASSFLVGGANVLTF
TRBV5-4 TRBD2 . CASSEETSVIYNEQFF
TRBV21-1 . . CASGRLNTEAFF
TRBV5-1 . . CASKQGHTEAFF
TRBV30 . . CAWSRDKRNTEAFF
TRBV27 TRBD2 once CASSPYYASGNEQFF
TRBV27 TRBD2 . CASSSWGGRAVSTDTQYF
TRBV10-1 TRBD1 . CASSEKTGGHASGYTF
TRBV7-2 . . CASSARLSQETQYF
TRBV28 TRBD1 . CASSLSPGQTQETQYF
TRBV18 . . CASSPLEGGYTF
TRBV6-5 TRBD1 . CASSYHDRAGYTF
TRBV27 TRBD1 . CASSPRDSPYEQYF
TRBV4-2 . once CASSRGTVANTGELFF
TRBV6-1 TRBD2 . CASSEPGLVPYEQYF
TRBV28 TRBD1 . CASSQAGTGFGEQYF
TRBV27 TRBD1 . CASSLRDSWYEQYF
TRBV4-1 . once CASSQDRGGSDTQYF
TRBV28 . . CASRGGPGLYEQYF
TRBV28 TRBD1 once CASSSGQYSNQPQHF
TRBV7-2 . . CASSSEEVANYGYTF
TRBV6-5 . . CASSYGRRSYEQYF
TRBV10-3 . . CAINGGLSSYEQYF
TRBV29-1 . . CSVEDPMDTAPDTQYF
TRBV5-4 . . CASSLASTDTQYF
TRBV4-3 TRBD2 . CASSAPARGLAQSYEQFF
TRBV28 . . CASSLSVWSGWSYEQYF
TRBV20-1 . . CSVTAGYEQYF
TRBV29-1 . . CSVESYPGESYNEQFF
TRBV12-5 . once CASGFPRYEQFF
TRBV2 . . CASSSYAMEQYF
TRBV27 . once CASSFLGQTYEQYF
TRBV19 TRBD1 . CASSIASWDRASTDTQYF
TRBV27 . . CASSPEGVMNTEAFF
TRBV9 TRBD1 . CASSADRGVTEAFF
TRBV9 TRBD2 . CASSAGLAGGDTQYF
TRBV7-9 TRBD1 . CASSDQGTGISGANVLTF
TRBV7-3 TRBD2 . CASSSIPGLRGTQYF
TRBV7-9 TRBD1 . CASSPGTGGMNTEAFF
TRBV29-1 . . CSVEGGTGELFF
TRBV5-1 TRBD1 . CASSRDRDSEAFF
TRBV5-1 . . CASSWVSLGSAIEQFF
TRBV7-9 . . CASSLPSVGTDTQYF
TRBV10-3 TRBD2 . CAISPLLAGDSYNEQFF
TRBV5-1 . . CASSLARESRAYPF